The clone carrying this TCR beta chain was counted between two and nine times. Its antigen remains unidentified. Any patient presenting with uncontrolled infection, other autoimmune disease, pregnancy or lactation was left out. This sample was included in a study of T cells in Graves' hyperthyroidism and ophthalmopathy. Regarding the study as a whole: Peripheral blood also featured most of the thyroid clonotypes expanded above 0.001.

V was trimmed by 4 bases and J by 9 bases, leaving 16 bases between them. The CDR3 runs 13 residues. In germline, CDR1 is DFQATT, CDR2 SNEGSKA (reference sequence). The source material, RNA transcripts, was used to amplify TCR beta CDR3 regions. First-round RT-PCR targeting the TCR CDR3 was performed with the HTBI primer set. Each CDR3 protein is one row after TCRdb ran MiXCR on the multiplex PCR reads. The table includes 650,000 to 800,000 distinct CDR3 sequences, less than 45% detected once. The chain links TRBV20-1 to TRBJ1-5, with D possibly being TRBD1 (5 bases). The receptor was isolated from an adult man with Graves' disease, either hyperthyroidism or ophthalmopathy (not recorded which). Sample: peripheral blood or thyroid tissue (not recorded which). The CDR3 loop is CSATGGLMGPQHF. The CDR3 DNA is TGCAGTGCTACCGGGGGACTAATGGGGCCCCAGCATTTT.